A selection of T cell receptor beta chains follows, all from one sample in a study of control samples from healthy donors and cancer patients. Sequencing used immunoSEQ multiplex PCR; TCRdb keeps in-frame clones, though not all of them. Seen here are 35,000 to 50,000 clones, over 65% observed once, and the top ten hold around 50%. The specimen sequenced was blood. The source of these receptors is a man between 60 and 75 years old in good health. Both conserved end residues are part of each CDR3. D genes are given only for firm matches. Expanded clones are given a class, and other clones once, few, many or no size at all.

v_gene: TRBV2; j_gene: TRBJ2-4; abundance: .; d_gene: .; CDR3nt: TGTGCCAGCAGGCCCAGGGTAGACAAAAACATTCAGTACTTC; CDR3aa: CASRPRVDKNIQYF
v_gene: TRBV30; j_gene: TRBJ2-3; abundance: .; d_gene: .; CDR3nt: TGTGCCTGGACCCGGGACTTGCTGCCTCGAAATACGCAGTATTTT; CDR3aa: CAWTRDLLPRNTQYF
v_gene: TRBV18; j_gene: TRBJ1-2; abundance: .; d_gene: .; CDR3nt: TGTGCCAGCTCACCGGAAAAGGGGAGAGTTGGCTACACCTTC; CDR3aa: CASSPEKGRVGYTF
v_gene: TRBV6-1; j_gene: TRBJ1-5; abundance: .; d_gene: .; CDR3nt: TGTGCCAGCAGTGATCGCAGGGATCAGCCCCAGCATTTT; CDR3aa: CASSDRRDQPQHF
v_gene: TRBV7-9; j_gene: TRBJ1-6; abundance: .; d_gene: .; CDR3nt: TGTGCCAGCAGCTTAGTAGGGAACAATTCACCCCTCCACTTT; CDR3aa: CASSLVGNNSPLHF
v_gene: TRBV5-6; j_gene: TRBJ2-3; abundance: once; d_gene: .; CDR3nt: TGTGCCAGCAGCCGAGGTAGCGGCACAGATACGCAGTATTTT; CDR3aa: CASSRGSGTDTQYF
v_gene: TRBV6-5; j_gene: TRBJ1-3; abundance: .; d_gene: TRBD1; CDR3nt: TGTGCCAGCACCAATTACAGGGGAGGGGGAAACACCATATATTTT; CDR3aa: CASTNYRGGGNTIYF
v_gene: TRBV14; j_gene: TRBJ1-2; abundance: .; d_gene: .; CDR3nt: TGTGCCAGCAGCCTGGGACCCTGGGGAGGCTACACCTTC; CDR3aa: CASSLGPWGGYTF
v_gene: TRBV4-3; j_gene: TRBJ2-7; abundance: .; d_gene: TRBD1; CDR3nt: TGCGCCAGCAGCCAAGATGTCCAGCGGGACAGGGCCTACGAGCAGTACTTC; CDR3aa: CASSQDVQRDRAYEQYF
v_gene: TRBV6-6; j_gene: TRBJ1-6; abundance: .; d_gene: .; CDR3nt: TGTGCCAGCAGTTCGCCTTCACCCCTCCACTTT; CDR3aa: CASSSPSPLHF
v_gene: TRBV28; j_gene: TRBJ1-1; abundance: .; d_gene: .; CDR3nt: TGTGCCAGCAGCCGTCCCGCGGGGGGGAACACTGAAGCTTTCTTT; CDR3aa: CASSRPAGGNTEAFF
v_gene: TRBV30; j_gene: TRBJ2-4; abundance: .; d_gene: TRBD2; CDR3nt: TGTGCCTGGGAGACTAGCGGTGTAAACATTCAGTACTTC; CDR3aa: CAWETSGVNIQYF
v_gene: TRBV3-1/TRBV3-2; j_gene: TRBJ1-5; abundance: once; d_gene: .; CDR3nt: TGTGCCAGCAGCCAAGGGGTTCCTGGAAATCAGCCCCAGCATTTT; CDR3aa: CASSQGVPGNQPQHF
v_gene: TRBV28; j_gene: TRBJ1-3; abundance: once; d_gene: .; CDR3nt: TGTGCCAGCGGGCGAGGTAGCGGTGGAAACACCATATATTTT; CDR3aa: CASGRGSGGNTIYF